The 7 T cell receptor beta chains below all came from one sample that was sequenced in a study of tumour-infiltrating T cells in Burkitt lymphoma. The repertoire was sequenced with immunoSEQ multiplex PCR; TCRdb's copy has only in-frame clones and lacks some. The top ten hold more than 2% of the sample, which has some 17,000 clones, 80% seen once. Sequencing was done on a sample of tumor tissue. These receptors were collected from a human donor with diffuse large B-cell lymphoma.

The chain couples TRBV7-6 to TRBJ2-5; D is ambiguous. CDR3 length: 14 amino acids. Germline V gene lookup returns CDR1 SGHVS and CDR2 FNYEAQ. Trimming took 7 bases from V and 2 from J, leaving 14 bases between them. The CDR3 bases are TGTGCCAGCACCTATAGGATGGGGCAAGAGACCCAGTACTTC. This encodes CASTYRMGQETQYF.

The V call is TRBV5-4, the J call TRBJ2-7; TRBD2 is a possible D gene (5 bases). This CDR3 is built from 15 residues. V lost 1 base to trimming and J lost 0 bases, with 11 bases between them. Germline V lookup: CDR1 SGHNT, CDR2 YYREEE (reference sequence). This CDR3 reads CASSLLWESSYEQYF. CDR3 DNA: TGTGCCAGCAGCTTGTTGTGGGAGAGCTCCTACGAGCAGTACTTC.

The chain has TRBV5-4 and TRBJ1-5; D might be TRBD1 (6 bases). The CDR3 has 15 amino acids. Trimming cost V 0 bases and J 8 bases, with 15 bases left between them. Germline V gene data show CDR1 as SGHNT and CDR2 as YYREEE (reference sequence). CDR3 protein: CASSLDGGLIEPQHF. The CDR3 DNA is TGTGCCAGCAGCTTGGATGGGGGCCTAATTGAGCCCCAGCATTTT. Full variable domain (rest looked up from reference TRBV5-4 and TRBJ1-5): ETGVTQSPTHLIKTRGQQVTLRCSSQSGHNTVSWYQQALGQGPQFIFQYYREEENGRGNFPPRFSGLQFPNYSSELNVNALELDDSALYLCASSLDGGLIEPQHFGDGTRLSIL.

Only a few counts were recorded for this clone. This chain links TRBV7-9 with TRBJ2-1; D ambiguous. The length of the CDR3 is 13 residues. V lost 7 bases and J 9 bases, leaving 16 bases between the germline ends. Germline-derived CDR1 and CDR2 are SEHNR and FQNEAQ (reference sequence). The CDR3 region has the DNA TGTGCCAGCACCCTCACAAGGGCTGGTGAGCAGTTCTTC. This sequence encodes CASTLTRAGEQFF.

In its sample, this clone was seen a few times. CDR3 amino acids: CASSFGTGVKDTQYF. CDR3 DNA sequence: TGTGCCAGCAGCTTCGGGACAGGGGTTAAAGATACGCAGTATTTT. The rearrangement joins TRBV7-9 to TRBJ2-3, with 10 bases matching TRBD1. V shed 3 bases and J 5 bases; nucleotides not matched to a gene: 5. The CDR3 extends over 15 amino acids. Germline CDR1 and CDR2: SEHNR and FQNEAQ (reference sequence).

The CDR3 bases are TGTGCCAGCCAATCCAAGGAGGGGGCTGGGGAGCAGTACTTC. Translated: CASQSKEGAGEQYF. The chain combines TRBV6-1 with TRBJ2-7, with D possibly being TRBD1 (7 bases). Deletions cut 8 bases from V and 7 bases from J, with 21 bases between. This CDR3 spans 14 amino acids. CDR1 and CDR2 from the germline V gene are MNHNS and SASEGT.

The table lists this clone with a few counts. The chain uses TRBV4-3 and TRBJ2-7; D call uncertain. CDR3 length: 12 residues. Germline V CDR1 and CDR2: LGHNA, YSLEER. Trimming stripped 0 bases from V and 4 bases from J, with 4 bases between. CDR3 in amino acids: CASSQEGYEQYF. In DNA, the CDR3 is TGCGCCAGCAGCCAAGAAGGGTACGAGCAGTACTTC.